Listed below are T cell receptor beta chains from one sample, sequenced in a study of T cell responses to AZD1222 COVID-19 vaccine. The table came from immunoSEQ multiplex PCR; TCRdb's copy has only in-frame clones and leaves some out. The sample shows approximately 64,000 clones, around 84% of them seen only once. The sample consisted of peripheral blood, taken on day 0 of AZD1222 vaccination. Source of these receptors: an adult in good health. CDR3s include the opening cysteine and the closing phenylalanine or tryptophan. The order of the fields is V gene, J gene, clone size, D gene, CDR3 protein, CDR3 DNA. A D gene is named only where the DNA matches it firmly. Only part of the rows carry a size: once, few, many, or a class if the clone is expanded.

TRBV6-5	TRBJ1-6	.	TRBD1	CASSDSGTGKSPLHF	TGTGCCAGCAGTGACTCCGGGACAGGGAAATCACCCCTCCACTTT
TRBV28	TRBJ1-1	.	.	CASTGYLFTEAFF	TGTGCCAGCACAGGCTATCTTTTCACTGAAGCTTTCTTT
TRBV19	TRBJ1-2	.	TRBD1	CASKADRTNYGYTF	TGTGCCAGTAAAGCGGACAGGACCAACTATGGCTACACCTTC
TRBV4-2	TRBJ1-5	.	TRBD1	CASSQAYRGSNQPQHF	TGTGCCAGCAGCCAAGCGTACAGGGGAAGCAATCAGCCCCAGCATTTT
TRBV6-5	TRBJ1-3	.	.	CASTPWGSGNTIYF	TGTGCCAGCACCCCTTGGGGAAGTGGAAACACCATATATTTT
TRBV6-1	TRBJ2-3	.	TRBD2	CASSGLAGGRTDTQYF	TGTGCCAGCAGTGGGCTAGCGGGGGGACGCACAGATACGCAGTATTTT
TRBV27	TRBJ1-5	.	.	CATSSESNQPQHF	TGTGCCACCTCCTCCGAAAGCAATCAGCCCCAGCATTTT
TRBV28	TRBJ2-3	.	TRBD2	CARSTPFGLAGTDTQYF	TGTGCCCGCAGTACACCTTTTGGACTAGCGGGTACAGATACGCAGTATTTT
TRBV19	TRBJ1-2	few	.	CASSIDQTGPNYGYTF	TGTGCCAGTAGTATAGATCAAACAGGGCCGAACTATGGCTACACCTTC
TRBV16	TRBJ1-2	.	TRBD1	CASSHLDRGLSGYTF	TGTGCCAGCAGCCACCTCGACAGGGGGCTATCCGGCTACACCTTC
TRBV6-1	TRBJ2-7	.	.	CASSDRVFGSGEQYF	TGTGCCAGCAGTGACAGGGTTTTTGGTTCGGGCGAGCAGTACTTC
TRBV6-5	TRBJ2-5	few	TRBD2	CASRRLAGAQETQYF	TGTGCCAGCAGAAGACTAGCGGGGGCCCAAGAGACCCAGTACTTC
TRBV11-3	TRBJ2-1	.	.	CASSLGPGTEQFF	TGTGCCAGCAGCTTAGGGCCGGGGACTGAGCAGTTCTTC
TRBV5-1	TRBJ1-2	.	.	CASRTDNNYGYTF	TGCGCCAGCAGGACGGACAACAACTATGGCTACACCTTC
TRBV6-5	TRBJ1-1	few	.	CASIFSGGTEAFF	TGTGCCAGCATCTTTAGTGGGGGCACTGAAGCTTTCTTT
TRBV6-4	TRBJ1-1	.	.	CASSDYSWKEKAGNTEAFF	TGTGCCAGCAGTGATTACAGCTGGAAGGAAAAAGCCGGGAACACTGAAGCTTTCTTT
TRBV7-3	TRBJ1-1	.	.	CASSSQGRLTEAFF	TGTGCCAGCAGCTCCCAGGGGAGGTTGACTGAAGCTTTCTTT
TRBV12-3/TRBV12-4	TRBJ2-2	.	.	CASSFGTGELFF	TGTGCCAGCAGTTTCGGTACCGGGGAGCTGTTTTTT
TRBV19	TRBJ1-5	.	.	CASRGRNPLRGQPQHF	TGTGCCAGTAGGGGACGAAATCCCTTGAGGGGTCAGCCCCAGCATTTT
TRBV9	TRBJ2-1	.	.	CASSVSYNEQFF	TGTGCCAGCAGTGTCAGTTACAATGAGCAGTTCTTC
TRBV3-1/TRBV3-2	TRBJ1-3	once	TRBD1	CASSLQGANGNTIYF	TGTGCCAGCAGCCTACAGGGGGCAAATGGAAACACCATATATTTT
TRBV4-2	TRBJ2-1	.	.	CASSQDLGLEQFF	TGTGCCAGCAGCCAAGATTTGGGGCTTGAGCAGTTCTTC
TRBV20-1	TRBJ2-3	.	.	CSASTEASTDTQYF	TGCAGTGCTAGTACGGAAGCTAGCACAGATACGCAGTATTTT
TRBV27	TRBJ2-1	.	.	CASSLISGYNEQFF	TGTGCCAGCAGTTTAATTTCCGGATACAATGAGCAGTTCTTC
TRBV7-9	TRBJ2-3	.	TRBD2	CASSVGGDTQYF	TGTGCCAGCAGCGTGGGAGGGGATACGCAGTATTTT
TRBV18	TRBJ1-6	.	.	CASSREASDSPLHF	TGTGCCAGCTCCCGGGAGGCCAGCGATTCACCCCTCCACTTT
TRBV6-2/TRBV6-3	TRBJ1-2	.	.	CASSPTGYGYTF	TGTGCCAGCAGTCCGACAGGCTATGGCTACACCTTC
TRBV2	TRBJ1-1	.	.	CASTGTLNTEAFF	TGTGCCAGCACTGGGACACTTAACACTGAAGCTTTCTTT
TRBV7-6	TRBJ2-7	.	.	CASSLAPGAHYEQYF	TGTGCCAGCAGCTTAGCCCCAGGAGCCCACTACGAGCAGTACTTC
TRBV7-8	TRBJ1-3	once	.	CASSPGGGTIYF	TGTGCCAGCAGCCCAGGAGGTGGTACCATATATTTT
TRBV10-1	TRBJ1-4	.	.	CASSEQIGGDEKLFF	TGCGCCAGCAGTGAACAGATCGGGGGGGATGAAAAACTGTTTTTT
TRBV27	TRBJ2-1	few	TRBD1	CASIGWGQYNNEQFF	TGTGCCAGCATAGGCTGGGGACAGTACAACAATGAGCAGTTCTTC
TRBV19	TRBJ2-2	.	TRBD2	CASAFQRGRPGELFF	TGTGCCAGTGCCTTCCAGCGGGGTAGACCCGGGGAGCTGTTTTTT